This entry lists 19 T cell receptor beta chains sequenced from one sample in a study of T cells in women clearing cervical HPV infection. Sequencing used immunoSEQ multiplex PCR; TCRdb keeps in-frame clones, though not all of them. This sample contains roughly 45,000 clones. Sequenced: blood buffy coat. These receptors were taken from a woman aged 18-69 years with a cervical HPV16 infection that either progressed to CIN3+ or cleared (not recorded which).

Comment on this clone: The read is 3 residues too short to cover the CDR3 end, so that end is filled in from the germline J gene. The chain is built from TRBV5-1 and TRBJ2-2; a possible D gene is TRBD2 (5 bases). V was cut by 2 bases and J by 4 bases, with 9 bases left in between. Germline lookup yields CDR1 SGHRS and CDR2 YFSETQ. The CDR3 runs to 14 residues. Partial CDR3 DNA: TGCGCCAGCAGCTTCCGCGGGTCCACCGGGGAG. Its protein product is CASSFRGSTGE. The entire CDR3 is CASSFRGSTGELFF. The whole variable domain, filled in from reference TRBV5-1 and TRBJ2-2, reads KAGVTQTPRYLIKTRGQQVTLSCSPISGHRSVSWYQQTPGQGLQFLFEYFSETQRNKGNFPGRFSGRQFSNSRSEMNVSTLELGDSALYLCASSFRGSTGELFFGEGSRLTVL.

Regarding this clone: Read sequence stops 3 residues before the CDR3 end, and the germline J gene provides the missing end. V usage is TRBV29-1 and J usage is TRBJ2-1, with TRBD2 matching 9 bases. J was trimmed by 4 bases and V by 4 bases; bases with no gene match: 2. There are 13 residues in the CDR3. The V gene's germline CDR1 is SQVTM and CDR2 ANQGSEA. CDR3 region: CSVAGLAYNEQFF. The CDR3 bases that were read are TGCAGCGTTGCGGGACTAGCTTACAATGAG.

The CDR3 DNA, read in part, is TGTGCCCATAGGCGGGCCCCGTCCTACGAG. It encodes CAHRRAPSYE. The whole CDR3 sequence reads CAHRRAPSYEQYF. V usage is TRBV12-3 or TRBV12-4 and J usage is TRBJ2-7; TRBD2 is a possible D gene (5 bases). The CDR3 end lies 3 residues beyond the end of the read and is filled in from the germline J gene. This CDR3 region has 13 residues. Trimming took off 11 bases at V and 1 base at J, with 15 bases between the two ends.

With regard to this clone: The read finishes 3 residues shy of the CDR3 end, and the germline J gene is used to complete it. The chain combines TRBV9 with TRBJ2-5; D is perhaps TRBD2 (6 bases). CDR3 length: 14 residues. The V end was cut by 0 bases, the J end by 5 bases, with 11 bases between. The germline V gene encodes CDR1 SGDLS and CDR2 YYNGEE. The DNA read from the CDR3 is TGTGCCAGCAGCGTAGATAGGGGAGGCGAGACC. Translating gives CASSVDRGGET. The full CDR3 is CASSVDRGGETQYF.

A note on this clone: The read comes to an end 3 residues before the CDR3 does, leaving the germline J gene to fill in the end. V and J are TRBV19 and TRBJ1-2; no reliable D call. There are 14 residues in the CDR3. From germline, CDR1 is LNHDA and CDR2 SQIVND (reference sequence). The sequenced part of the CDR3 DNA is TGTGCCAGTAGCGATACATCGCCCAAAGACATC. Translating gives CASSDTSPKDI. The complete CDR3 reads CASSDTSPKDIYTF.

Comment on this clone: The read ends 3 residues shy of where the CDR3 ends; the end is completed using the germline J gene. The chain is built from TRBV6-4 and TRBJ2-4, with D possibly matching TRBD2 (5 bases). There are 14 residues in the CDR3. From germline, CDR1 is MRHNA and CDR2 SNTAGT. V lost 5 bases and J 5 bases, leaving 13 bases between the germline ends. CDR3 residues: CASSPDFGENIQYF. The DNA read from the CDR3 is TGTGCCAGCAGTCCGGACTTCGGAGAAAACATT.

In regard to this clone: Read sequence stops 3 residues before the CDR3 end, and the germline J gene provides the missing end. The V call is TRBV6-1, the J call TRBJ1-6, with D tentatively TRBD1 (6 bases). Germline CDR1 is MNHNS and CDR2 is SASEGT. The CDR3 is made up of 16 amino acids. The V end lost 3 bases, the J end lost 0 bases, and 9 bases lay between the germline ends. CDR3 amino acids: CASSDQGSSYNSPLHF. The part of the CDR3 DNA that was read is TGTGCCAGCAGTGATCAGGGGAGCTCCTATAATTCACCC.

About this clone itself: The read falls 3 residues short of the CDR3 end, and the missing part is taken from the germline J gene. The chain uses TRBV5-1 and TRBJ1-1, with 7 bases that match TRBD1. The CDR3 sequence is 15 residues long. V was pared by 4 bases and J by 1 base, with 7 bases of the junction left unmatched. Germline V gene sequence: CDR1 SGHRS, CDR2 YFSETQ. The CDR3 DNA, read in part, is TGCGCCAGCAGCCTTCTAGGGGGCCAGAACACTGAA. Its protein is CASSLLGGQNTE. The full-length CDR3 reads as CASSLLGGQNTEAFF. Based on the CDR3 plus reference TRBV5-1 and TRBJ1-1, the full variable domain is KAGVTQTPRYLIKTRGQQVTLSCSPISGHRSVSWYQQTPGQGLQFLFEYFSETQRNKGNFPGRFSGRQFSNSRSEMNVSTLELGDSALYLCASSLLGGQNTEAFFGQGTRLTVV.

Concerning this clone: The read comes to an end 3 residues before the CDR3 does, leaving the germline J gene to fill in the end. V gene TRBV10-3 combines with J gene TRBJ2-1, with TRBD1 as a possible D gene (5 bases). CDR3 length: 13 residues. Between the trimmed V and J ends, which lost 7 bases and 7 bases, there was a span of 14 bases. Germline assignment: CDR1 ENHRY and CDR2 SYGVKD. The CDR3 DNA, read in part, is TGTGCCATCAAACCCAGGGCAGGGAATGAG. This encodes CAIKPRAGNE. The complete CDR3 protein is CAIKPRAGNEQFF.

About this clone itself: The CDR3 end lies 3 residues beyond the end of the read and is filled in from the germline J gene. The chain employs TRBV20-1 and TRBJ1-6; the D gene is possibly TRBD1 (5 bases). V dropped 2 bases and J dropped 2 bases, with 13 bases sitting between them. CDR1 and CDR2 from the germline V gene are DFQATT and SNEGSKA (reference sequence). CDR3 length equals 16 residues. Incomplete CDR3 DNA: TGCAGTGCTAGAAAAGGGGCTGGGACCTATAATTCACCC. Amino acid sequence: CSARKGAGTYNSP. The entire CDR3 protein reads CSARKGAGTYNSPLHF.

In the case of this clone: Coverage ceases 3 residues before the CDR3 finishes, and the germline J gene fills in the end. J is TRBJ1-1 and V is TRBV6-1, with a possible D match to TRBD1 (5 bases). CDR3 length: 14 amino acids. CDR1 and CDR2 (germline): MNHNS, SASEGT. V was cut by 3 bases and J by 0 bases, with 8 bases left in between. The sequenced part of the CDR3 DNA is TGTGCCAGCAGTGAGGGGCCCATGAACACTGAA. Translation gives CASSEGPMNTE. The entire CDR3 protein is CASSEGPMNTEAFF.

Comments on this clone: The DNA ends 3 residues before the CDR3 does, and the rest of the CDR3 is filled in from the germline J gene. The chain joins TRBV29-1 to TRBJ1-4; 11 bases match TRBD1. The CDR3 contains 16 residues. The germline gives CDR1 SQVTM, CDR2 ANQGSEA. CDR3 loop: CSVGDRGRSGANVLFF. CDR3 DNA (partial): TGCAGCGTGGGGGACAGGGGGAGGTCTGGGGCCAACGTA.

Comment on this clone: The read gets to within 3 residues of the CDR3 end, and the germline J gene fills in the rest. V and J are TRBV30 and TRBJ2-3, with TRBD1 identical over 8 bases. Germline values: CDR1 GTSNPN, CDR2 SVGIG (reference sequence). The CDR3 spans 15 residues. CDR3: CAWSAGQGRNQPQYF. The part of the CDR3 DNA that was read is TGTGCCTGGAGTGCCGGACAGGGACGGAATCAGCCG.

CDR3 protein: CASSLGRGSYNSPLFF. The CDR3 DNA, read in part, is TGCGCCAGCAGCTTGGGTCGGGGGTCGTATAATTCACCG. The J gene is TRBJ2-2, the V gene TRBV5-1; tentatively, D is TRBD2 (6 bases). The sequenced fragment ends 3 residues before the CDR3 boundary, so the rest is inferred from the germline J gene. Germline CDR1 and CDR2: SGHRS and YFSETQ. The CDR3 is made up of 16 amino acids.

CDR3 DNA (partial): TGTGCCAGCAGTGAATGGCAGAGCGGGGGGGACCAAGAGACG. This codes for CASSEWQSGGDQET. The full CDR3 sequence reads CASSEWQSGGDQETQYF. The chain has TRBV6-1 and TRBJ2-3; 10 bases match TRBD2. With the read ending 3 residues before the CDR3 end, the germline J gene is used to fill in that end. CDR3 size: 17 residues. Per germline, CDR1 MNHNS and CDR2 SASEGT.

For this clone: The read halts 3 residues ahead of the CDR3 end, with the missing end drawn from the germline J gene. The chain couples TRBV7-6 to TRBJ2-3, with 8 bases fitting TRBD2. There are 16 residues in the CDR3. V gave up 1 base and J gave up 0 bases; unmatched junction bases: 3. Germline V lookup: CDR1 SGHVS, CDR2 FNYEAQ. The CDR3 loop reads CASSLVASGSTDTQYF. CDR3 DNA, as far as it was read: TGTGCCAGCAGCTTAGTGGCTAGCGGGAGCACAGATACG.

Concerning this clone: The read is 3 residues too short to cover the CDR3 end, so that end is filled in from the germline J gene. The rearrangement links TRBV6-1 to TRBJ1-4, with 9 nucleotides matching TRBD1. Germline V gene data show CDR1 as MNHNS and CDR2 as SASEGT. This CDR3 has 14 amino acids. The part of the CDR3 DNA that was read is TGTGCCAGCAGTGCTGACAGGGGGAGATCACCA. It encodes CASSADRGRSP. The full CDR3 protein is CASSADRGRSPLFF.

Details on this clone: Coverage ceases 3 residues before the CDR3 finishes, and the germline J gene fills in the end. This chain uses TRBV7-9 with TRBJ2-4; D perhaps matches TRBD1 (6 bases). The CDR3 has 13 amino acids. Germline V lookup: CDR1 SEHNR, CDR2 FQNEAQ (reference sequence). CDR3 DNA, as far as it was read: TGTGCCAGCAGCTCAGGGGATAGCTATGGT. Amino acid sequence: CASSSGDSYG. The entire CDR3 reads CASSSGDSYGQYF.

On this clone itself: The CDR3 extends 3 residues past the end of the read, so its final part is completed from the germline J gene. The J gene is TRBJ1-2, the V gene TRBV19, with D perhaps TRBD1 (6 bases). Germline CDR1 LNHDA, CDR2 SQIVND (reference sequence). This CDR3 region has 15 residues. The CDR3 here is CASSHPSGGYNDYTF. The DNA read from the CDR3 is TGTGCCAGTAGCCACCCTAGCGGGGGCTACAATGAC. The full variable domain, in which reference TRBV19 and TRBJ1-2 provide the parts outside the CDR3, is DGGITQSPKYLFRKEGQNVTLSCEQNLNHDAMYWYRQDPGQGLRLIYYSQIVNDFQKGDIAEGYSVSREKKESFPLTVTSAQKNPTAFYLCASSHPSGGYNDYTFGSGTRLTVV.